The present entry profiles one T cell receptor beta chain with its context. As yet, its antigen is unknown. Sequenced by immunoSEQ multiplex PCR; TCRdb stores in-frame clones only, minus some. In the table there are over 20,000 clones, around 86% of which are singletons. Patients with a history of autoimmune disease or on systemic immunosuppression were excluded. Trimming cost V 3 bases and J 0 bases, with 11 bases left between them. This CDR3 comprises 16 residues. Germline V gives CDR1 LNHDA, CDR2 SQIVND (reference sequence). This record comes from a study of OX40 agonist ivuxolimab in advanced cancers. Study details: Melanoma, hepatocellular carcinoma, head and neck or renal cell cancer occurred in dose-escalation patients. People who had prior anti-PD-1, anti-PD-L1 or anti-CTLA-4 therapy could take part, and roughly 40% had some.

General study results and limits: CD8+ T cells showed, on average, more clonal expansion than CD4+ cells.

The clonotype originates from an adult with an advanced solid tumor such as melanoma, head and neck, liver or kidney cancer. The V call is TRBV19, the J call TRBJ1-4; D is unclear. This specimen consisted of CD4+ or CD8+ T cells sorted from blood, obtained in a trial of the OX40 agonist ivuxolimab. CDR3 sequence (DNA): TGTGCCAGTAGTATGCGTGGTTCTACAACTAATGAAAAACTGTTTTTT. Its protein product is CASSMRGSTTNEKLFF.